The entry below gives a single TCR beta chain sequence along with its context. As yet, its antigen is unknown. This sample was taken from a study of cytomegalovirus exposure and HLA in healthy donors. Study-wide results and limits: Several top significant clusters appeared, in a later analysis, to be linked to common viral pathogens. Association of a missense DCLRE1C variant with TCR beta V- and J-gene trimming was reported in a later analysis.

Both 60 Vbeta primers and 13 Jbeta primers went into the PCR. Measured with immunoSEQ multiplex PCR; TCRdb has only the in-frame clones, and not every one. The sample includes 85,000 to 120,000 clones, roughly 82% seen only once; the top ten take around 3%. The CDR3 is 19 residues long. The V gene end was trimmed by 3 bases and the J gene end by 4 bases; junction bases not matched to a gene: 13. CDR1 SGHNT and CDR2 YYREEE come from the germline V gene (reference sequence). The TCR comes from a male donor in good health and CMV-seropositive. Sequenced material: PBMCs. V usage is TRBV5-4 and J usage is TRBJ2-3; 14 nucleotides match TRBD2. The CDR3 DNA sequence: TGTGCCAGCAGCTCTCATCCCAGGAAGACTAGCGGGGGGGCAGATACGCAGTATTTT. Protein: CASSSHPRKTSGGADTQYF. Together with reference TRBV5-4 and TRBJ2-3, the CDR3 gives the full variable domain: ETGVTQSPTHLIKTRGQQVTLRCSSQSGHNTVSWYQQALGQGPQFIFQYYREEENGRGNFPPRFSGLQFPNYSSELNVNALELDDSALYLCASSSHPRKTSGGADTQYFGPGTRLTVL.